Below, 3 T cell receptor beta chains from the same sample are listed, as sequenced in a study of T cells in Graves' hyperthyroidism and ophthalmopathy. From RNA transcripts, TCR beta CDR3 regions were amplified. The TCR CDR3 first-round RT-PCR relied on the HTBI primer set. TCRdb re-called the multiplex PCR reads with MiXCR, one entry per CDR3 protein. The table has approximately 560,000 distinct CDR3 sequences, roughly 50% seen once; the top ten hold roughly 8.2%. Sequenced material: peripheral blood or thyroid tissue (not recorded which). All receptors derive from a woman aged 18-29 years with Graves' hyperthyroidism.

This chain connects TRBV2 to TRBJ2-7, with TRBD2 identical over 13 bases. The CDR3 is 16 residues long. Germline CDR1 reads SNHLY; CDR2 reads FYNNEI. J gave up 2 bases and V 6 bases, and 7 bases lay outside the gene matches. This chain's CDR3 is CASRRDTSGRAYEQYF. The CDR3 DNA sequence: TGTGCCAGCAGGAGGGACACTAGCGGGAGGGCCTACGAGCAGTACTTC.

The chain links TRBV24-1 to TRBJ1-2, with D tentatively TRBD1 (5 bases). The germline gives CDR1 KGHDR, CDR2 SFDVKD. The CDR3 loop spans 15 amino acids. The chain's CDR3 is CASVGGSTLGYGGTF. The CDR3, as DNA: TGTGCTAGCGTCGGCGGGTCGACCTTGGGATATGGGGGCACCTTC.

This clonotype was observed at least ten times. V usage is TRBV14 and J usage is TRBJ1-3; D unclear. V was cut by 5 bases and J by 4 bases, with 12 bases left in between. Per germline, CDR1 SGHDN and CDR2 FVKESK. The CDR3 is 14 residues long. The CDR3 spells CASSSIIGGNTIYF. Here the CDR3 DNA reads TGTGCCAGCAGCTCGATCATCGGGGGAAACACCATATATTTT.